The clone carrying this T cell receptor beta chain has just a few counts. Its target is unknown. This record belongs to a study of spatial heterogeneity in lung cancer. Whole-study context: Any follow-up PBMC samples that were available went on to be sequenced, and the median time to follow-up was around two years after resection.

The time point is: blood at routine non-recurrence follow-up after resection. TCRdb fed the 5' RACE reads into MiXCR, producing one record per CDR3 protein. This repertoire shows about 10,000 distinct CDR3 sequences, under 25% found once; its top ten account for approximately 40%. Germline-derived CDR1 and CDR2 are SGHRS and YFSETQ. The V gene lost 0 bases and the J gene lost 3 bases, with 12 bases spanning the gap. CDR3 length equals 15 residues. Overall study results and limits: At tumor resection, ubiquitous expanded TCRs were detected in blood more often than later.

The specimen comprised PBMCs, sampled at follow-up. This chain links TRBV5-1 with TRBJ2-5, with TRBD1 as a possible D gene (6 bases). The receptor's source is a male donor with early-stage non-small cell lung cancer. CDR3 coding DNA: TGCGCCAGCAGCTTGGTTATGGCAGGGGAAGAGACCCAGTACTTC. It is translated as CASSLVMAGEETQYF.